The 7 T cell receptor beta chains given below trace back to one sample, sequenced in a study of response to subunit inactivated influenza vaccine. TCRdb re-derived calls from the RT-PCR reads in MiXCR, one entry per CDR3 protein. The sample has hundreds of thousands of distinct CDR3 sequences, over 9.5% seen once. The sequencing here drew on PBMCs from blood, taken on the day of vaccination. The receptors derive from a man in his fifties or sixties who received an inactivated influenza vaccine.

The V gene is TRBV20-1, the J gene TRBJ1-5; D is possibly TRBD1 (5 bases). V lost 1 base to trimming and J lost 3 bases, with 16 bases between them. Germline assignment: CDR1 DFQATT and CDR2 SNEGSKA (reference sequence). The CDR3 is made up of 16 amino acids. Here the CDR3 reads CSARGVQDPHNQPQHF. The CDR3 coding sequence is TGCAGTGCTAGAGGAGTACAGGACCCCCACAATCAGCCCCAGCATTTT.

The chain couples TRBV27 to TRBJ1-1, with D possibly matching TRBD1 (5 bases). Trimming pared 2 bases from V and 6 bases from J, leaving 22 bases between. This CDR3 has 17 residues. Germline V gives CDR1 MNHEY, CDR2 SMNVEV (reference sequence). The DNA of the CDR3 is TGTGCCAGCAGTTTACTAGGGACGGCCTTTATCGGTCCTGAAGCTTTCTTT. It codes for CASSLLGTAFIGPEAFF.

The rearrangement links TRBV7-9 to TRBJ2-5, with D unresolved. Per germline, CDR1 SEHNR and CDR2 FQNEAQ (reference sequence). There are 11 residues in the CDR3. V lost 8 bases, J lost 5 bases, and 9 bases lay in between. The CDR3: CASGVRETQYF. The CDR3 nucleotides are TGTGCCAGCGGGGTACGGGAGACCCAGTACTTC.

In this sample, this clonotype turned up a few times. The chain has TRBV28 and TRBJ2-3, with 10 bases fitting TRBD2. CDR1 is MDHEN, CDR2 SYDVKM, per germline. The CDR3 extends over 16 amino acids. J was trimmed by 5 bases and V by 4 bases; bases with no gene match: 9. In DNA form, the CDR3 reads TGTGCCAGCAGTTCAACGGGACTAGCGTGGGGAGATACGCAGTATTTT. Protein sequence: CASSSTGLAWGDTQYF.

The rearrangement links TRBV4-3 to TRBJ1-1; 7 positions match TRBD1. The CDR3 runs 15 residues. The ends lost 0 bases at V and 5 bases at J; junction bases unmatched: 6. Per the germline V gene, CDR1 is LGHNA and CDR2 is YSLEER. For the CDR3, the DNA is TGCGCCAGCAGCCAAGATGACAGGGTAGGAACTGAAGCTTTCTTT. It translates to CASSQDDRVGTEAFF.

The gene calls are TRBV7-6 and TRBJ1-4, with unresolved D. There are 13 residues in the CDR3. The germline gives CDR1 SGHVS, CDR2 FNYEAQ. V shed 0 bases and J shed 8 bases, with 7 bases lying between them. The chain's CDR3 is CASSLAQWEKLFF. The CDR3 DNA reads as TGTGCCAGCAGCTTAGCGCAATGGGAAAAACTGTTTTTT.

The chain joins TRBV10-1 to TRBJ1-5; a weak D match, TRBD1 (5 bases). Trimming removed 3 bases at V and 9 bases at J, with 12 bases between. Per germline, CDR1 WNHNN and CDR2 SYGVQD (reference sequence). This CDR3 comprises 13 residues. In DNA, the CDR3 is TGCGCCAGCAGTGAACTAGGGGATGGGCCCCAGCATTTT. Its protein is CASSELGDGPQHF.